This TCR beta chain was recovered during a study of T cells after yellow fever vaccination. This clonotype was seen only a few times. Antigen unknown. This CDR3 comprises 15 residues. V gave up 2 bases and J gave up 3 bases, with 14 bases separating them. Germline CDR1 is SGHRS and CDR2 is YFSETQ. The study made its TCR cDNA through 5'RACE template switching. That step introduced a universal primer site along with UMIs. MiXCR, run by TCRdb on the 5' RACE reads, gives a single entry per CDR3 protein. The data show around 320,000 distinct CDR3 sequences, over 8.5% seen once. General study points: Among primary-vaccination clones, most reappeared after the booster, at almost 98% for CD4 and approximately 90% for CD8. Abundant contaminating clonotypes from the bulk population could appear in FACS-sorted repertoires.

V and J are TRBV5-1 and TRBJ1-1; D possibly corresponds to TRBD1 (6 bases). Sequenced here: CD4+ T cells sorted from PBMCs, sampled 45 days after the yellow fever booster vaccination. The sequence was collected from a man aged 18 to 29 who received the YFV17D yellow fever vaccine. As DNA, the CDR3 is TGCGCCAGCAGCTTCAACGGCCAGGGGCACACTGAAGCTTTCTTT. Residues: CASSFNGQGHTEAFF.